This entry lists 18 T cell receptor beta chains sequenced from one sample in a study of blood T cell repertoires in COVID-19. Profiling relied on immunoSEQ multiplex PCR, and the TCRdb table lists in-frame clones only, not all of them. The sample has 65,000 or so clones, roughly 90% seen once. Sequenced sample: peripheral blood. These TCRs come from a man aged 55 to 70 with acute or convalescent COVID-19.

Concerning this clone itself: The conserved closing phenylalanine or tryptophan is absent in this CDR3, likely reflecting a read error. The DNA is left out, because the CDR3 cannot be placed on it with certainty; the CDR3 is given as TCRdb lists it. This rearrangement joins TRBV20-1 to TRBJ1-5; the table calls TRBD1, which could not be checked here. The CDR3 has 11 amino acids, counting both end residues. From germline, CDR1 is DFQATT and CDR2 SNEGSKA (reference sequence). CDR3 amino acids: CSARDQGILVH.

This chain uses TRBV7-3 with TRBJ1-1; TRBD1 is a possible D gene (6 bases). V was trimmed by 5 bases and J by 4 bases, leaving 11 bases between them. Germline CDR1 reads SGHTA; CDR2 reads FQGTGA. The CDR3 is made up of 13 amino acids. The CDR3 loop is CASSRQGTTEAFF. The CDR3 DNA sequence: TGTGCCAGCAGCCGTCAGGGGACCACTGAAGCTTTCTTT.

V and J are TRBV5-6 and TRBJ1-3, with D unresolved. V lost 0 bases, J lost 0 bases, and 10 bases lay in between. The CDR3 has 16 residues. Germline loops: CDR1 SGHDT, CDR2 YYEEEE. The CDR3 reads CASSLVAGDSGNTIYF. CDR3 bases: TGTGCCAGCAGCTTGGTCGCCGGGGACTCTGGAAACACCATATATTTT.

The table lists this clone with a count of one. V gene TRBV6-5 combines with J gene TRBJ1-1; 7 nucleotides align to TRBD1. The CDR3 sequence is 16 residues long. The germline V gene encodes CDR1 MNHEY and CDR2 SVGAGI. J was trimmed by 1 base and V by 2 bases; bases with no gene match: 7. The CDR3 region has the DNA TGTGCCAGCAGTTACACACAGGGGCGAAAGAACACTGAAGCTTTCTTT. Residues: CASSYTQGRKNTEAFF.

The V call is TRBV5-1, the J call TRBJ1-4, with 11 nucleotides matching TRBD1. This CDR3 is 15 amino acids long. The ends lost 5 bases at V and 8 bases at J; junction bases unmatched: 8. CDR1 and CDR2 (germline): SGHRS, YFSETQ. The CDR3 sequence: CASRPSGTGGEKLFF. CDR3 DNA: TGCGCCAGCAGGCCCTCCGGGACAGGGGGAGAAAAACTGTTTTTT. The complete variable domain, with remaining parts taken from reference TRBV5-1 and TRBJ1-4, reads KAGVTQTPRYLIKTRGQQVTLSCSPISGHRSVSWYQQTPGQGLQFLFEYFSETQRNKGNFPGRFSGRQFSNSRSEMNVSTLELGDSALYLCASRPSGTGGEKLFFGSGTQLSVL.

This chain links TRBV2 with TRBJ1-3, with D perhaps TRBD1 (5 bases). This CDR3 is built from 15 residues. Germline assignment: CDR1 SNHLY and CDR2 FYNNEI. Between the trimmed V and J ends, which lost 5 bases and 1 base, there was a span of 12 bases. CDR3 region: CASSPTEVSGNTIYF. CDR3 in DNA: TGTGCCAGCAGTCCGACAGAAGTTTCTGGAAACACCATATATTTT.

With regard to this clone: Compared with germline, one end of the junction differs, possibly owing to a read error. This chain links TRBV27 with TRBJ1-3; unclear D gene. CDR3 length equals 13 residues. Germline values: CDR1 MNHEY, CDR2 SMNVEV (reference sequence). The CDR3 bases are TGTGCCAGCCGATTCGGCGGCGGAAGCACCATATATTTT. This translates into CASRFGGGSTIYF.

CDR3 sequence reads: CASSFVGNTIYF. The CDR3 bases are TGTGCCAGTAGCTTTGTTGGAAACACCATATATTTT. This chain connects TRBV19 to TRBJ1-3; D remains ambiguous. V was clipped by 6 bases and J by 3 bases, with 6 bases between them. Germline V lookup: CDR1 LNHDA, CDR2 SQIVND (reference sequence). This CDR3 contains 12 residues.

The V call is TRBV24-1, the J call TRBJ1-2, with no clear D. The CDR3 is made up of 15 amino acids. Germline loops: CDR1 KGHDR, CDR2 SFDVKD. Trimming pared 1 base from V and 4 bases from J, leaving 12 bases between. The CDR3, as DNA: TGTGCCACCAGTGATTTTAAGGAGGGTAGCTATGGCTACACCTTC. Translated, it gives CATSDFKEGSYGYTF.

CDR3 amino acids: CASSLEAGGTFF. In DNA, the CDR3 is TGTGCCAGCAGCTTAGAGGCAGGGGGAACTTTCTTT. This sequence joins TRBV7-9 and TRBJ1-1; 7 bases map to TRBD1. In germline, CDR1 is SEHNR, CDR2 FQNEAQ (reference sequence). J gave up 12 bases and V 1 base, and 5 bases lay outside the gene matches. The CDR3 runs to 12 residues.

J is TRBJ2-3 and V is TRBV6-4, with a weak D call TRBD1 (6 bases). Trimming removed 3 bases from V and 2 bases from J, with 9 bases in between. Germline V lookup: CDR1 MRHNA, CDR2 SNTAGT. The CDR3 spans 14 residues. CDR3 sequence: CASSEGQSTDTQYF. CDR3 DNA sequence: TGTGCCAGCAGTGAAGGACAGTCCACAGATACGCAGTATTTT.

CDR3 coding DNA: TGTGCCACCAGTGACGGGGGTTGGGGACGGGATCAGCCCCAGCATTTT. It translates to CATSDGGWGRDQPQHF. The chain has TRBV24-1 and TRBJ1-5, with a weak D call TRBD1 (5 bases). V was cut by 4 bases and J by 5 bases, with 17 bases left in between. From germline, CDR1 is KGHDR and CDR2 SFDVKD. This CDR3 has 16 residues.

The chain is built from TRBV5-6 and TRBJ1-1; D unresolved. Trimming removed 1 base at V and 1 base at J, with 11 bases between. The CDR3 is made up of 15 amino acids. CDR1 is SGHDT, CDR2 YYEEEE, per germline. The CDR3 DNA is TGTGCCAGCAGCTTGATTGGCGGGGAGAACACTGAAGCTTTCTTT. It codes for CASSLIGGENTEAFF.

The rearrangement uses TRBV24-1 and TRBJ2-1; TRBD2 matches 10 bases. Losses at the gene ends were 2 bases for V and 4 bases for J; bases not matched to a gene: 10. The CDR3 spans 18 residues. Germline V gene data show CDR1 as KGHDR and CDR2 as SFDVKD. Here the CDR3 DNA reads TGTGCCACCAGTGATTATACCCCCACTAGCGGGGCTTACAATGAGCAGTTCTTC. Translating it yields CATSDYTPTSGAYNEQFF.

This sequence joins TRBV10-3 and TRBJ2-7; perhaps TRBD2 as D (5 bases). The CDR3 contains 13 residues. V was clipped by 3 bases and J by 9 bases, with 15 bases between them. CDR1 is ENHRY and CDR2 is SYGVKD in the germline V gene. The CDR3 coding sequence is TGTGCCATCAGTGAAGTGAGGGTGATGGGGCAGTACTTC. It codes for CAISEVRVMGQYF.

CDR3 protein: CASSALAGTSSAGELFF. The CDR3 DNA reads TGTGCCAGCAGCGCCCTAGCGGGGACTTCGTCGGCCGGGGAGCTGTTTTTT. The chain recombines TRBV9 with TRBJ2-2; 9 positions agree with TRBD2. CDR3 length equals 17 residues. Germline V gene data show CDR1 as SGDLS and CDR2 as YYNGEE. V trimming: 3 bases; J trimming: 6 bases; junction bases outside the gene matches: 12.

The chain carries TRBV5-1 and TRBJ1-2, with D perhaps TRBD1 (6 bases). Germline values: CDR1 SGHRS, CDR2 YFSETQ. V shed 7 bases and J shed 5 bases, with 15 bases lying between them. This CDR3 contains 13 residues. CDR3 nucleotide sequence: TGCGCCAGCCGGTACAGGGATGGGTATGGCTACACCTTC. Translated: CASRYRDGYGYTF.

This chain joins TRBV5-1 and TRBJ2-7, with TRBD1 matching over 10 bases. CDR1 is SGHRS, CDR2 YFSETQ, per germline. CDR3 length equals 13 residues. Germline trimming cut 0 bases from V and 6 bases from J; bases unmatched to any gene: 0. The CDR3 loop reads CASSLGQGAEQYF. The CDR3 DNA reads TGCGCCAGCAGCTTGGGACAGGGGGCCGAGCAGTACTTC.